This TCR beta chain was profiled in a study of blood T cell repertoires in COVID-19. As for the study in general: Material from acute and convalescent COVID-19 was sourced from the United States, Italy and Spain. Sources were T cells, B-cell-depleted T cells, or PBMCs; the material itself was cDNA or gDNA.

The authors' processing: Reference gene primers were amplified, and this amplification served to estimate nucleated cell counts. Clones were sequenced by immunoSEQ multiplex PCR, and TCRdb holds only the in-frame ones, with some missing. V and J calls plus clone size are reproduced from that table; the DNA served to infer D and trimming. This sample has roughly 250,000 clones, with 87% found just once. Germline V CDR1 and CDR2: MNHNY, SVGAGI (reference sequence). Trimming cost V 5 bases and J 4 bases; bases outside gene matches: 7. This CDR3 spans 15 amino acids. The sequence derives from a man aged 60-69 years who had recovered from COVID-19. Material for sequencing was peripheral blood. The chain couples TRBV6-6 to TRBJ2-3, with TRBD2 matching over 9 bases. The CDR3 region has the DNA TGTGCCAGCAGTCCAAGCGGGGGGTCTGCAGATACGCAGTATTTT. As protein: CASSPSGGSADTQYF.